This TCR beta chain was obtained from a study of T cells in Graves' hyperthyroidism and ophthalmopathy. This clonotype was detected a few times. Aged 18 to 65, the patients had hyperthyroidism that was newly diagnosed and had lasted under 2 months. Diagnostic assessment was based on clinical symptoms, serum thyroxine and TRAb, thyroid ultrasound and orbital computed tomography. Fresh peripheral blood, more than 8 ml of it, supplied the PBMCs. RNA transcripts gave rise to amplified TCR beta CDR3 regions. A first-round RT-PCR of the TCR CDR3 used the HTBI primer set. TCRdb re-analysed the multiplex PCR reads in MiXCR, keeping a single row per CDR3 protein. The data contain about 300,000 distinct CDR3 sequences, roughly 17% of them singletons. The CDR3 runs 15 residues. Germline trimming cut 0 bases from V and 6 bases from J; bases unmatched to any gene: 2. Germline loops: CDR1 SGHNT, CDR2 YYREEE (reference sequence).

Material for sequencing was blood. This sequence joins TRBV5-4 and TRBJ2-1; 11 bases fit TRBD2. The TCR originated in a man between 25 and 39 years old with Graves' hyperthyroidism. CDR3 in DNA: TGTGCCAGCAGCTTGGACGGACTAGCGGGCAATGAGCAGTTCTTC. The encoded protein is CASSLDGLAGNEQFF.